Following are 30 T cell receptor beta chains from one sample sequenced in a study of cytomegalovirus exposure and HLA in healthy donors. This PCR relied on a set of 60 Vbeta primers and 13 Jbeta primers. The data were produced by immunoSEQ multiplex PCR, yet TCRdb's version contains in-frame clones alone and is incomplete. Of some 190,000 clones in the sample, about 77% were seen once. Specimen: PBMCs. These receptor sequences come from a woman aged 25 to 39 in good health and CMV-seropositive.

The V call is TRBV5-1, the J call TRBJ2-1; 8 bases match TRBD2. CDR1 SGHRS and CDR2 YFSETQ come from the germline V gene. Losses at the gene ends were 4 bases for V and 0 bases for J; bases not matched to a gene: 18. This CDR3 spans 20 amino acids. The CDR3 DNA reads TGCGCCAGCAGCCGGGATGGGGGACTAGGCAAATGGAGCTCCTACAATGAGCAGTTCTTC. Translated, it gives CASSRDGGLGKWSSYNEQFF.

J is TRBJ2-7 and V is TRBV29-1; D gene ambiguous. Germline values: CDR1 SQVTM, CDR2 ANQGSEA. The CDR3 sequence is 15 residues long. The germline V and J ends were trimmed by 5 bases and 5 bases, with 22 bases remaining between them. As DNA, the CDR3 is TGCAGCGTTAGCCCCTCTTGGTCCGCAGGCGACGAGCAGTACTTC. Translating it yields CSVSPSWSAGDEQYF.

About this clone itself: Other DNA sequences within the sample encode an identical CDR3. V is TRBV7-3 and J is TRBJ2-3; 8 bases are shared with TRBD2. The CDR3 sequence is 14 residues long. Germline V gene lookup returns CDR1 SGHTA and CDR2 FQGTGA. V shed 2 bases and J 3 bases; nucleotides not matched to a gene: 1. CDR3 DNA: TGTGCCAGCAGCTTAGCGGGGGGAACAGATACGCAGTATTTT. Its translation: CASSLAGGTDTQYF.

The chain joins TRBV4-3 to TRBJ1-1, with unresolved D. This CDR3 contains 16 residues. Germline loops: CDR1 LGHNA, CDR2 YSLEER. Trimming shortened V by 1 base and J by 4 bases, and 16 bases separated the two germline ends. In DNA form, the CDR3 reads TGCGCCAGCAGCCAAGCCTCGCCCCGAGGGATCACTGAAGCTTTCTTT. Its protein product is CASSQASPRGITEAFF.

CDR3 residues: CASSAAGAGETQYF. The DNA of the CDR3 is TGTGCCAGCAGCGCCGCGGGGGCGGGAGAGACCCAGTACTTC. This chain joins TRBV7-7 and TRBJ2-5; possible D gene TRBD2, 7 bases. Trimming left V 5 bases short and J 4 bases short, with 14 bases between. Per the germline V gene, CDR1 is SSHAT and CDR2 is FNYEAQ (reference sequence). The length of the CDR3 is 14 residues.

The CDR3 sequence: CASSNQDFGQPQHF. The CDR3 DNA follows: TGTGCCAGCAGCAACCAGGACTTTGGACAGCCCCAGCATTTT. The V gene is TRBV21-1, the J gene TRBJ1-5. TRBV21-1 is flagged as a pseudogene. CDR3 length equals 14 residues.

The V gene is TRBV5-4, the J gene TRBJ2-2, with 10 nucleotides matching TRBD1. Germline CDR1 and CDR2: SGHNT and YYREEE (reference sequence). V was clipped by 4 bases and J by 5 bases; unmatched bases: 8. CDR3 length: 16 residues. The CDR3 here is CASSTGQGGRTGELFF. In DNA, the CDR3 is TGTGCCAGCAGCACTGGACAGGGGGGAAGGACCGGGGAGCTGTTTTTT.

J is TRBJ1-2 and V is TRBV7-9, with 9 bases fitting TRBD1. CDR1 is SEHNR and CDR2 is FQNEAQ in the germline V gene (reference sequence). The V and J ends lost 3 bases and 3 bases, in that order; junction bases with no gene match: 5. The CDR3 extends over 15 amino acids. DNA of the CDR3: TGTGCCAGCAGCTTCTCGCGACAGGGGGACTATGGCTACACCTTC. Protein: CASSFSRQGDYGYTF.

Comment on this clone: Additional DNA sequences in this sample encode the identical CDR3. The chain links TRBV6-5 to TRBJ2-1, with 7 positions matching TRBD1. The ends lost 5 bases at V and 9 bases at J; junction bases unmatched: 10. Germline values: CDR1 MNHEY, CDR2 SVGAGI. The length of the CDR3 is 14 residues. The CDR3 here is CASSTQGRGFEQFF. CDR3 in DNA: TGTGCCAGCAGTACCCAGGGCAGGGGGTTTGAGCAGTTCTTC.

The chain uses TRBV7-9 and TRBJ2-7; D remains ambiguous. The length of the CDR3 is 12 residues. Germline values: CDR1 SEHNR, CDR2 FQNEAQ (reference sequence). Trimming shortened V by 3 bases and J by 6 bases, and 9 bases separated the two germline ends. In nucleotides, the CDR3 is TGTGCCAGCAGCTTGATGGTGAGCGAGCAGTACTTC. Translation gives CASSLMVSEQYF.

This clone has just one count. Here the CDR3 reads CASSQDLTSGTYEQYF. CDR3 sequence (DNA): TGTGCCAGCAGCCAAGATTTAACTAGCGGAACCTACGAGCAGTACTTC. The chain recombines TRBV4-2 with TRBJ2-5; 8 bases match TRBD2. The J call is in doubt because the DNA end fits TRBJ2-7 better. The CDR3 consists of 16 residues. The germline V gene has CDR1 LGHNA and CDR2 YNFKEQ.

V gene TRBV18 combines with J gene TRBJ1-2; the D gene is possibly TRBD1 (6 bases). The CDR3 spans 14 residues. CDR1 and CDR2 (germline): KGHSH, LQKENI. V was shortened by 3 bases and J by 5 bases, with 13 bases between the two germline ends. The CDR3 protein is CASSPQRDTYGYTF. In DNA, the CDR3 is TGTGCCAGCTCACCCCAGAGGGACACGTATGGCTACACCTTC. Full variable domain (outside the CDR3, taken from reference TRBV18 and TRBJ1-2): NAGVMQNPRHLVRRRGQEARLRCSPMKGHSHVYWYRQLPEEGLKFMVYLQKENIIDESGMPKERFSAEFPKEGPSILRIQQVVRGDSAAYFCASSPQRDTYGYTFGSGTRLTVV.

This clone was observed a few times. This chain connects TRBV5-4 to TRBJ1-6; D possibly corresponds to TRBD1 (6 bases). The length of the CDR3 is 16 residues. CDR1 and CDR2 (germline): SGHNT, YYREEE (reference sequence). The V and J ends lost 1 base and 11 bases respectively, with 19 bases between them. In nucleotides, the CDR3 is TGTGCCAGCAGCTTGCCACCCGGGACAACCGGACCACCCCTCCACTTT. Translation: CASSLPPGTTGPPLHF.

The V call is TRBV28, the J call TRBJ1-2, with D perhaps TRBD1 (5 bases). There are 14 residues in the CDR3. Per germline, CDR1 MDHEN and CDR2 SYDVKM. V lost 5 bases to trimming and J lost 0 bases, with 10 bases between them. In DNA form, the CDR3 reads TGTGCCAGCAGTCGGGGGGATACTAACTATGGCTACACCTTC. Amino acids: CASSRGDTNYGYTF.

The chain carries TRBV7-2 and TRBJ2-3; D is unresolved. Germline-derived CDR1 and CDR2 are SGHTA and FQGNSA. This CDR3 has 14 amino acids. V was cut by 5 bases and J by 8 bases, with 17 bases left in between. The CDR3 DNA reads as TGTGCCAGCAGCCCCGTCCACTCCAGGTCTACGCAGTATTTT. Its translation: CASSPVHSRSTQYF.

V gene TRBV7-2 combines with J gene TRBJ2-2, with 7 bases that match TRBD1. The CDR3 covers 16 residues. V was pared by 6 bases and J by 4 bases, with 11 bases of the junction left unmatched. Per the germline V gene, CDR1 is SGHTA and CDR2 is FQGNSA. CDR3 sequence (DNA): TGTGCCAGCAGTCCATATCCGGGACAGATCACCGGGGAGCTGTTTTTT. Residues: CASSPYPGQITGELFF.

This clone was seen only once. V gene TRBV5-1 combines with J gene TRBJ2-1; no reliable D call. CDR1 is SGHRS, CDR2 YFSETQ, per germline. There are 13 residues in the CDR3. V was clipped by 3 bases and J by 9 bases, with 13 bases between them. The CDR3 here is CASSWQVDGEQFF. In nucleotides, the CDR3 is TGCGCCAGCAGCTGGCAGGTGGATGGTGAGCAGTTCTTC.

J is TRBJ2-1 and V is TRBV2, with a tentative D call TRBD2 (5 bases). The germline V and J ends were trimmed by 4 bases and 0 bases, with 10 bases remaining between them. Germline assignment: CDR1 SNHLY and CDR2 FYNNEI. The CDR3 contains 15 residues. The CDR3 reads CASSVEGYSYNEQFF. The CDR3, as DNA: TGTGCCAGCAGTGTAGAGGGATACTCCTACAATGAGCAGTTCTTC.

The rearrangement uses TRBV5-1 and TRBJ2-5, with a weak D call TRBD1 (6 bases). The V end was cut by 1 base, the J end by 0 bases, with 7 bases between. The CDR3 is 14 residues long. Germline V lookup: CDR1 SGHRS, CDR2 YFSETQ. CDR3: CASSLTGHQETQYF. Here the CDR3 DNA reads TGCGCCAGCAGCTTGACAGGGCACCAAGAGACCCAGTACTTC.

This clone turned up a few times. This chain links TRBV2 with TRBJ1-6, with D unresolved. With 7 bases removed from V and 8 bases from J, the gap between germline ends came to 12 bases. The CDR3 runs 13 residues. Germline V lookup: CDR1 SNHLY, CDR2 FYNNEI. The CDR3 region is CASMEGEDSPLHF. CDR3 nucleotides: TGTGCCAGCATGGAGGGTGAGGATTCACCCCTCCACTTT.

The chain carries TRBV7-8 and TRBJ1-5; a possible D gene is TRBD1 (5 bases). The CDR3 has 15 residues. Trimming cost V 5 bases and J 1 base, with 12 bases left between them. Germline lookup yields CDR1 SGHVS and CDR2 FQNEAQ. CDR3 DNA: TGTGCCAGCAGCGCGCTGCGGGGGAGCAATCAGCCCCAGCATTTT. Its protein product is CASSALRGSNQPQHF.

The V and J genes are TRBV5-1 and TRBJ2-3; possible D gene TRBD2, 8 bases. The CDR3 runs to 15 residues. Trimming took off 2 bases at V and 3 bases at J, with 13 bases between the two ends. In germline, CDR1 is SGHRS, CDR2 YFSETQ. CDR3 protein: CASSFLAGQTDTQYF. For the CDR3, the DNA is TGCGCCAGCAGCTTCTTAGCGGGACAGACAGATACGCAGTATTTT.

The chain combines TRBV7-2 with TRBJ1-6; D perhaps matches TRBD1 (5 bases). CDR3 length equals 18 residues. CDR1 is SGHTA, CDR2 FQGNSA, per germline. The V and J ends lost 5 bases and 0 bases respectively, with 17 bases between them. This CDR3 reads CASSLTGHPSSYNSPLHF. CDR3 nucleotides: TGTGCCAGCAGCCTCACAGGACACCCCAGCTCCTATAATTCACCCCTCCACTTT.

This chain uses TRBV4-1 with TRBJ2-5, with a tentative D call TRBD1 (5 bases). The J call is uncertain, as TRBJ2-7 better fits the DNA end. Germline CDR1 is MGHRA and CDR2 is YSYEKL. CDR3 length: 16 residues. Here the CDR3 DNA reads TGCGCCAGCAGCTCAGAACGGCAGGGATCACCCTACGAGCAGTACTTC. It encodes CASSSERQGSPYEQYF.

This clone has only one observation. CDR3 protein: CASRPGSMNTEAFF. The DNA of the CDR3 is TGTGCCAGCAGGCCGGGATCGATGAACACTGAAGCTTTCTTT. The genes are TRBV7-2 and TRBJ1-1; D ambiguous. The V end lost 6 bases, the J end lost 0 bases, and 11 bases lay between the germline ends. Germline lookup yields CDR1 SGHTA and CDR2 FQGNSA. CDR3 length: 14 residues.

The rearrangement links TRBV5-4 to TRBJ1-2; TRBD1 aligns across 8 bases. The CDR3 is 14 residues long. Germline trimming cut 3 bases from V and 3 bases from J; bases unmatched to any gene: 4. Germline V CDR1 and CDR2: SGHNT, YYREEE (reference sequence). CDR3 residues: CASSSTGGDYGYTF. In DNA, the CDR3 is TGTGCCAGCAGCTCTACAGGGGGGGACTATGGCTACACCTTC.

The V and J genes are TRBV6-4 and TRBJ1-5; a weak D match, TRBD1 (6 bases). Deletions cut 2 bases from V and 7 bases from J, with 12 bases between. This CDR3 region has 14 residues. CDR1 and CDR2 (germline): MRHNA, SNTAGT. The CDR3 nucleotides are TGTGCCAGCAGTGACAATGAGGGGGAACAGCCCCAGCATTTT. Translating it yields CASSDNEGEQPQHF.

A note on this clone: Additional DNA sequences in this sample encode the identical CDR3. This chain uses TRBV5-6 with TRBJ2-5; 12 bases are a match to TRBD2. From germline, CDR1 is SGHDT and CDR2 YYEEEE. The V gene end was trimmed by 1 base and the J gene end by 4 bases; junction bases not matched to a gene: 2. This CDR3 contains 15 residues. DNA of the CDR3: TGTGCCAGCAGCTTGCTAGCGGGGGGGCGAGAGACCCAGTACTTC. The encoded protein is CASSLLAGGRETQYF.

The CDR3 DNA reads TGTGCCAGCAGCCAAGTTGAAGCAGGGCAGTGGCAGCCCCAGCATTTT. Translation: CASSQVEAGQWQPQHF. The rearrangement links TRBV4-2 to TRBJ1-5, with D possibly being TRBD1 (5 bases). The V gene's germline CDR1 is LGHNA and CDR2 YNFKEQ. Trimming took 1 base from V and 7 from J, leaving 17 bases between them. This CDR3 region has 16 residues.

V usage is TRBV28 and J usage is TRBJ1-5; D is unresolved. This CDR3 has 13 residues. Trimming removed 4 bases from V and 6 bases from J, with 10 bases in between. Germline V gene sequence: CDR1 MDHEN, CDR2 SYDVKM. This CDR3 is CASSSQVIQPQHF. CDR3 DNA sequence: TGTGCCAGCAGTTCCCAGGTGATTCAGCCCCAGCATTTT.